Below, 13 T cell receptor beta chains from the same sample are listed, as sequenced in a study of blood T cell repertoires in COVID-19. Measured with immunoSEQ multiplex PCR; TCRdb has only the in-frame clones, and not every one. The table includes roughly 500,000 clones, roughly nine tenths detected once. The sequenced material came from peripheral blood. All receptors derive from a man younger than 30 with COVID-19, enrolled during active disease.

The chain carries TRBV7-6 and TRBJ2-5, with TRBD2 matching 12 bases. This CDR3 is 17 amino acids long. J was trimmed by 5 bases and V by 3 bases; bases with no gene match: 10. CDR1 and CDR2 from the germline V gene are SGHVS and FNYEAQ. The CDR3 nucleotides are TGTGCCAGCAGCTTGTCTAGCGGGAGGGCCCTCGGGGAGACCCAGTACTTC. Residues: CASSLSSGRALGETQYF.

This rearrangement joins TRBV5-4 to TRBJ2-5; tentative D call: TRBD1 (6 bases). CDR1 is SGHNT, CDR2 YYREEE, per germline (reference sequence). This CDR3 contains 14 residues. V lost 2 bases and J lost 4, with 12 bases in between. The CDR3 loop reads CASSFGQTTETQYF. CDR3 nucleotide sequence: TGTGCCAGCAGCTTCGGACAGACGACAGAGACCCAGTACTTC.

This chain connects TRBV7-9 to TRBJ2-3; 7 bases are shared with TRBD1. Germline values: CDR1 SEHNR, CDR2 FQNEAQ (reference sequence). V shed 4 bases and J 0 bases; nucleotides not matched to a gene: 7. CDR3 length: 16 amino acids. This CDR3 reads CASSSTGQTSTDTQYF. The CDR3 coding sequence is TGTGCCAGCAGCTCGACAGGGCAGACTAGCACAGATACGCAGTATTTT.

V is TRBV30 and J is TRBJ2-2, with 10 bases aligning to TRBD1. Germline CDR1 GTSNPN, CDR2 SVGIG (reference sequence). V was pared by 7 bases and J by 5 bases, with 7 bases of the junction left unmatched. The CDR3 is 14 residues long. CDR3 nucleotide sequence: TGTGCCTCCTGGGACAGGGGAGGAACCGGGGAGCTGTTTTTT. It encodes CASWDRGGTGELFF.

Points on this clone: Germline and junction disagree at one end, which may indicate a read error. The gene calls are TRBV3-1 (or the pseudogene TRBV3-2) and TRBJ2-3; 7 bases agree with TRBD2. Germline assignment: CDR1 LGHDT and CDR2 YNNKEL (reference sequence). The CDR3 consists of 15 residues. The CDR3 region is CASSQDMTSKDTQYF. In nucleotides, the CDR3 is TGTGCCAGCAGCCAAGACATGACTAGCAAAGATACGCAGTATTTT.

This rearrangement joins TRBV5-6 to TRBJ1-6, with TRBD1 identical over 8 bases. The CDR3 runs 15 residues. Germline-derived CDR1 and CDR2 are SGHDT and YYEEEE. Losses at the gene ends were 3 bases for V and 7 bases for J; bases not matched to a gene: 6. The CDR3 reads CASSSDRELNSPLHF. The DNA of the CDR3 is TGTGCCAGCAGCTCGGACAGGGAACTAAATTCACCCCTCCACTTT.

The gene calls are TRBV14 and TRBJ1-5; D remains unclear. Trimming took off 0 bases at V and 9 bases at J, with 18 bases between the two ends. The germline V gene encodes CDR1 SGHDN and CDR2 FVKESK. CDR3 size: 16 residues. CDR3 loop: CASSQELERPDRPQHF. The CDR3 coding sequence is TGTGCCAGCAGCCAAGAATTAGAGAGGCCGGATCGGCCCCAGCATTTT.

The chain has TRBV9 and TRBJ1-6; D remains unclear. Looked up from germline, CDR1 is SGDLS and CDR2 is YYNGEE. Between the trimmed V and J ends, which lost 0 bases and 10 bases, there was a span of 14 bases. The CDR3 totals 15 residues. The CDR3 loop reads CASSVDPERGSPLHF. In DNA form, the CDR3 reads TGTGCCAGCAGCGTAGATCCAGAAAGAGGATCACCCCTCCACTTT.

The chain uses TRBV28 and TRBJ1-3; unclear D gene. CDR1 and CDR2 (germline): MDHEN, SYDVKM. Trimming stripped 5 bases from V and 0 bases from J, with 8 bases between. The CDR3 extends over 14 amino acids. The CDR3 nucleotides are TGTGCCAGCAGTCAGACTTCCTCTGGAAACACCATATATTTT. Translated, it gives CASSQTSSGNTIYF.

V and J are TRBV3-1 (or the pseudogene TRBV3-2) and TRBJ2-7, with 9 positions matching TRBD1. This CDR3 region has 14 residues. Losses at the gene ends were 5 bases for V and 5 bases for J; bases not matched to a gene: 7. CDR1 and CDR2 (germline): LGHDT, YNNKEL (reference sequence). The CDR3 bases are TGTGCCAGCAGCTCCCGGGACAGGGTCCACGAGCAGTACTTC. Its translation is CASSSRDRVHEQYF.

This clone was seen a few times. CDR3 nucleotides: TGTGCCAGCAGCCCCCCTAGCGGGAGTCTCTACGAGCAGTACTTC. It translates to CASSPPSGSLYEQYF. The chain links TRBV7-9 to TRBJ2-7, with 10 bases that match TRBD2. There are 15 residues in the CDR3. V trimming: 5 bases; J trimming: 3 bases; junction bases outside the gene matches: 7. Germline CDR1 reads SEHNR; CDR2 reads FQNEAQ (reference sequence).

This clone was found once. The genes are TRBV23-1 and TRBJ1-1; 8 nucleotides agree with TRBD1. TRBV23-1 is an ORF, and what it does is uncertain. The CDR3 sequence is 15 residues long. The junction had 6 bases not matched to a gene; V was cut back by 0 bases and J by 6 bases. For the CDR3, the DNA is TGCGCCAGCAGTCAATCCGGACAGGGCTTATCTGAAGCTTTCTTT. This sequence encodes CASSQSGQGLSEAFF.

Only one count was recorded for this clone. The V and J genes are TRBV6-5 and TRBJ1-1; D gene ambiguous. Trimming cost V 7 bases and J 0 bases, with 9 bases left between them. The CDR3 is made up of 13 amino acids. From germline, CDR1 is MNHEY and CDR2 SVGAGI. The CDR3 DNA is TGTGCCAGCACCACGGGAATGAACACTGAAGCTTTCTTT. It yields the protein CASTTGMNTEAFF.